The 18 T cell receptor beta chains below were found in one sample sequenced in a study of cytomegalovirus exposure and HLA in healthy donors. Primers included in the PCR were 60 Vbeta and 13 Jbeta primers. Clones were read by immunoSEQ multiplex PCR, and TCRdb kept only the in-frame ones, dropping some. The sample has around 62,000 clones, roughly 80% seen once. The specimen sequenced was PBMCs. The receptors come from a woman in her twenties or thirties in good health and CMV-seronegative.

The V gene is TRBV5-4, the J gene TRBJ2-1; no firm D call. The V end lost 4 bases, the J end lost 0 bases, and 11 bases lay between the germline ends. This CDR3 is built from 15 residues. Germline assignment: CDR1 SGHNT and CDR2 YYREEE (reference sequence). CDR3 sequence (DNA): TGTGCCAGCAGCCCATTTCCCAGCTCCTACAATGAGCAGTTCTTC. This codes for CASSPFPSSYNEQFF.

As concerns this clone: At one of its ends the junction is not consistent with the germline gene, which may arise from a read error. This CDR3 reads CASSSSTSTDTQYF. CDR3 DNA: TGTGCTAGCAGCTCTTCGACTAGCACAGATACGCAGTATTTT. V is TRBV7-7 and J is TRBJ2-3; unclear D gene. Germline V gene sequence: CDR1 SSHAT, CDR2 FNYEAQ (reference sequence). The CDR3 sequence is 14 residues long. The full variable domain, with the rest looked up from reference TRBV7-7 and TRBJ2-3, is GAGVSQSPRYKVTKRGQDVTLRCDPISSHATLYWYQQALGQGPEFLTYFNYEAQPDKSGLPSDRFSAERPEGSISTLTIQRTEQRDSAMYRCASSSSTSTDTQYFGPGTRLTVL.

This clone turned up a few times. The chain has TRBV7-8 and TRBJ1-5; tentative D call: TRBD1 (6 bases). This CDR3 has 16 amino acids. Germline loops: CDR1 SGHVS, CDR2 FQNEAQ. The germline V and J ends were trimmed by 1 base and 3 bases, with 13 bases remaining between them. CDR3 DNA: TGTGCCAGCAGCTTAGGAGAGGGGGGGAACAATCAGCCCCAGCATTTT. Translating gives CASSLGEGGNNQPQHF. Complete variable domain (other parts from reference TRBV7-8 and TRBJ1-5): GAGVSQSPRYKVAKRGQDVALRCDPISGHVSLFWYQQALGQGPEFLTYFQNEAQLDKSGLPSDRFFAERPEGSVSTLKIQRTQQEDSAVYLCASSLGEGGNNQPQHFGDGTRLSIL.

The chain carries TRBV6-1 and TRBJ2-1, with 13 positions matching TRBD2. Germline-derived CDR1 and CDR2 are MNHNS and SASEGT. V shed 11 bases, J shed 9 bases, and the junction held 10 bases outside the gene matches. The CDR3 has 14 residues. This CDR3 reads CAWSGTSGVGEQFF. Here the CDR3 DNA reads TGTGCCTGGAGCGGGACTAGCGGGGTGGGTGAGCAGTTCTTC.

The chain combines TRBV7-6 with TRBJ2-1; the match to TRBD2 covers 8 bases. The CDR3 covers 16 residues. V lost 1 base, J lost 2 bases, and 4 bases stayed unmatched. Germline CDR1 SGHVS, CDR2 FNYEAQ. The CDR3 DNA sequence: TGTGCCAGCAGCTTAGGAGTCGGGGGGGCCTACAATGAGCAGTTCTTC. It specifies CASSLGVGGAYNEQFF.

The chain employs TRBV11-2 and TRBJ1-1; weak D call: TRBD1 (6 bases). Germline CDR1 SGHAT, CDR2 FQNNGV. The CDR3 consists of 18 residues. V lost 6 bases and J lost 0, with 23 bases in between. The CDR3 protein is CASRLQGTSQTMNTEAFF. DNA of the CDR3: TGTGCCAGCAGATTACAGGGAACTTCTCAGACCATGAACACTGAAGCTTTCTTT.

V is TRBV6-5 and J is TRBJ2-7; 11 nucleotides align to TRBD1. The CDR3 length is 15 residues. Per germline, CDR1 MNHEY and CDR2 SVGAGI. Unmatched junction bases numbered 6, after V lost 4 bases and J lost 4 bases. CDR3 nucleotides: TGTGCCAGCAGTTCCGGGACAGGGGGTTATTACGAGCAGTACTTC. It specifies CASSSGTGGYYEQYF.

This clone was found once. The chain carries TRBV9 and TRBJ1-3; 9 bases are a match to TRBD1. Germline loops: CDR1 SGDLS, CDR2 YYNGEE. The CDR3 extends over 15 amino acids. With V trimmed by 3 bases and J by 4 bases, 5 bases remained unmatched. For the CDR3, the DNA is TGTGCCAGCAGCGCTACAGGGGGCGCCGGAAACACCATATATTTT. Amino acid sequence: CASSATGGAGNTIYF. The whole variable domain, filled in from reference TRBV9 and TRBJ1-3, reads DSGVTQTPKHLITATGQRVTLRCSPRSGDLSVYWYQQSLDQGLQFLIQYYNGEERAKGNILERFSAQQFPDLHSELNLSSLELGDSALYFCASSATGGAGNTIYFGEGSWLTVV.

The chain links TRBV18 to TRBJ1-3; a weak D match, TRBD1 (6 bases). The CDR3 consists of 18 residues. The germline gives CDR1 KGHSH, CDR2 LQKENI. The ends were cut back, 3 bases at V and 0 bases at J, with 18 bases in the middle. The CDR3 bases are TGTGCCAGCTCACCGGAAGGGGGACATGGCAACTCTGGAAACACCATATATTTT. Translating gives CASSPEGGHGNSGNTIYF.

The chain recombines TRBV11-2 with TRBJ2-7; D gene ambiguous. The germline V gene has CDR1 SGHAT and CDR2 FQNNGV. CDR3 length equals 12 residues. V dropped 5 bases and J dropped 5 bases, with 10 bases sitting between them. The CDR3 region is CASSRKTDEQYF. Here the CDR3 DNA reads TGTGCCAGCAGCCGTAAAACGGACGAGCAGTACTTC.

In its sample, this clone was seen once. This chain joins TRBV5-1 and TRBJ1-4; TRBD1 is a possible D gene (6 bases). CDR1 is SGHRS, CDR2 YFSETQ, per germline. The CDR3 contains 16 residues. The V and J ends lost 0 bases and 6 bases respectively, with 15 bases between them. Here the CDR3 reads CASSLGFRGNDEKLFF. Written as DNA, the CDR3 is TGCGCCAGCAGCTTGGGATTCAGGGGTAATGATGAAAAACTGTTTTTT.

The J gene is TRBJ1-2, the V gene TRBV9, with D possibly being TRBD1 (5 bases). V was shortened by 0 bases and J by 0 bases, with 9 bases between the two germline ends. The CDR3 length is 15 residues. The germline V gene encodes CDR1 SGDLS and CDR2 YYNGEE. The CDR3 DNA is TGTGCCAGCAGCGTAGAGGGGTGGGCTAACTATGGCTACACCTTC. It encodes CASSVEGWANYGYTF.

V is TRBV11-3 and J is TRBJ1-1; D call uncertain. Deletions cut 5 bases from V and 3 bases from J, with 10 bases between. This CDR3 spans 13 amino acids. CDR1 is SGHNT and CDR2 is YENEEA in the germline V gene. The chain's CDR3 is CASSLNAYTEAFF. CDR3 DNA sequence: TGTGCCAGCAGCCTCAATGCGTACACTGAAGCTTTCTTT.

J is TRBJ1-2 and V is TRBV9, with 9 bases aligning to TRBD1. There are 14 residues in the CDR3. The V gene end was trimmed by 3 bases and the J gene end by 5 bases; junction bases not matched to a gene: 5. Per germline, CDR1 SGDLS and CDR2 YYNGEE. In DNA, the CDR3 is TGTGCCAGCAGCGAACCCGGGACAGGGTATGGCTACACCTTC. This encodes CASSEPGTGYGYTF.

This chain uses TRBV27 with TRBJ2-1, with 12 bases identical to TRBD2. J gave up 5 bases and V 2 bases, and 10 bases lay outside the gene matches. Germline V lookup: CDR1 MNHEY, CDR2 SMNVEV (reference sequence). This CDR3 has 18 residues. This chain's CDR3 is CASSLRLAGASLDNEQFF. The CDR3 bases are TGTGCCAGCAGTTTAAGACTAGCGGGGGCCTCTCTCGACAATGAGCAGTTCTTC.

V is TRBV18 and J is TRBJ1-6; perhaps TRBD1 as D (6 bases). The CDR3 length is 17 residues. Trimming removed 1 base at V and 6 bases at J, with 16 bases between. Germline CDR1 KGHSH, CDR2 LQKENI. CDR3 residues: CASSPHETGPGNSPLHF. The CDR3, as DNA: TGTGCCAGCTCACCACACGAGACAGGCCCGGGTAATTCACCCCTCCACTTT.

This rearrangement joins TRBV10-3 to TRBJ1-2; D not resolved. V was shortened by 1 base and J by 4 bases, with 10 bases between the two germline ends. CDR1 ENHRY and CDR2 SYGVKD come from the germline V gene. The CDR3 contains 14 residues. The CDR3 sequence is CAISEFVSFYGYTF. The DNA for the CDR3 is TGTGCCATCAGTGAGTTTGTGTCATTCTATGGCTACACCTTC.

The table lists this clone with a few counts. The chain recombines TRBV5-1 with TRBJ2-6; the match to TRBD2 covers 8 bases. The CDR3 contains 17 residues. From germline, CDR1 is SGHRS and CDR2 YFSETQ. Trimming took 0 bases from V and 2 from J; bases not matched to a gene: 4. CDR3 DNA: TGCGCCAGCAGCTTGGGGTTCGGGGGGGCTGGGGCCAACGTCCTGACTTTC. Translated: CASSLGFGGAGANVLTF.